The T cell receptor beta chain described here comes from a study of beta chain features in type 1 diabetes. At the level of the study: Healthy donors resembled patients in age, gender and cell yields.

CDR1 and CDR2 (germline): MRHNA, SNTAGT. V was trimmed by 6 bases and J by 2 bases, leaving 4 bases between them. The CDR3 is made up of 11 amino acids. In its sample, this clone was seen once. What it binds is unknown. This likely reflects a read error, since a far larger clone is one base away. The study, taken as a whole, reports: Type 1 diabetes patients had moderately but significantly shorter TCRB CDR3s in all four CD4+ subsets. Compared with healthy donors, patients appeared to share more similar naive, central memory and regulatory TCRB repertoires. Any HLA-type effect on TCRB rearrangement remained unresolved here.

Expressed TCRB transcripts were sequenced because the entire RNA isolate underwent reverse transcription. Profiled with immunoSEQ multiplex PCR; TCRdb holds only in-frame clones, not every one. The sample lists 300,000 to 400,000 clones, 8% to 10% occurring once. Markers CD45RO/CCR7/CD25/CD127/CD95/CD27 served to sort CD4+ naive, central memory, regulatory and stem cell-like memory cells. The sequence was collected from a young man with type 1 diabetes. Sequenced material: central memory CD4+ T cells from blood. The chain uses TRBV6-4 and TRBJ1-2, with D unresolved. CDR3 nucleotides: TGTGCCAGCAGGGACAACTATGGCTACACCTTC. Protein: CASRDNYGYTF.